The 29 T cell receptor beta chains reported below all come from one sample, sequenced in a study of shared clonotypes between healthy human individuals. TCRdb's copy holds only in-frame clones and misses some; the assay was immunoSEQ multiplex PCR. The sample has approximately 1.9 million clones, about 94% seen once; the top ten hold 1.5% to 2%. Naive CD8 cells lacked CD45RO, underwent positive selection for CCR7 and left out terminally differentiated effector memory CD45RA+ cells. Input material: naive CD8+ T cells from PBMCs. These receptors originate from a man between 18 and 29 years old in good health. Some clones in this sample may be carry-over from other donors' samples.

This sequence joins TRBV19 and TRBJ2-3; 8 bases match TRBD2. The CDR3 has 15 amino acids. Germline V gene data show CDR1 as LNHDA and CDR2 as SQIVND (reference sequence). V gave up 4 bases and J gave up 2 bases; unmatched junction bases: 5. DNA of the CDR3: TGTGCCAGTAGTACTTCTAGCGGGCCCACAGATACGCAGTATTTT. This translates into CASSTSSGPTDTQYF.

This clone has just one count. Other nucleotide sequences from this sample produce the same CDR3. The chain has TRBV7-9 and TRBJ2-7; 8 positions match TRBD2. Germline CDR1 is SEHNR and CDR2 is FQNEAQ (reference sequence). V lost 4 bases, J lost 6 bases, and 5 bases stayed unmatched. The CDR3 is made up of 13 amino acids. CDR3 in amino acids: CASSSGLASEQYF. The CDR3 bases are TGTGCCAGCAGCTCCGGACTAGCTAGCGAGCAGTACTTC.

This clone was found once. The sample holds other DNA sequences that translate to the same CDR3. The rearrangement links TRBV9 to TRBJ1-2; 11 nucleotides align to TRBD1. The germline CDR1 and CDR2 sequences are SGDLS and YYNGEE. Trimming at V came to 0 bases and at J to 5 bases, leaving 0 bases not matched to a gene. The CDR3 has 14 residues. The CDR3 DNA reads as TGTGCCAGCAGCGTAGGGGACAGGGGGTATGGCTACACCTTC. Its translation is CASSVGDRGYGYTF. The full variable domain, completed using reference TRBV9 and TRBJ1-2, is DSGVTQTPKHLITATGQRVTLRCSPRSGDLSVYWYQQSLDQGLQFLIQYYNGEERAKGNILERFSAQQFPDLHSELNLSSLELGDSALYFCASSVGDRGYGYTFGSGTRLTVV.

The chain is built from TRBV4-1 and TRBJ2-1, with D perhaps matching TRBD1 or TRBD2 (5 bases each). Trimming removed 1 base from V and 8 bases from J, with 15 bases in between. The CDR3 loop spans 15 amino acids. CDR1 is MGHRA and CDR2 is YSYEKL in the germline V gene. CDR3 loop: CASSQAWGFRDEQFF. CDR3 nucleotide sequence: TGCGCCAGCAGCCAAGCCTGGGGGTTTAGGGATGAGCAGTTCTTC.

CDR3 DNA sequence: TGTGCCAGTACCATAGACAGGGGGCTCAATCAGCCCCAGCATTTT. This sequence encodes CASTIDRGLNQPQHF. V and J are TRBV19 and TRBJ1-5; 10 positions match TRBD1. V shed 7 bases and J 3 bases; nucleotides not matched to a gene: 6. Per the germline V gene, CDR1 is LNHDA and CDR2 is SQIVND (reference sequence). This CDR3 is 15 amino acids long. The whole variable domain, remainder taken from reference TRBV19 and TRBJ1-5, is DGGITQSPKYLFRKEGQNVTLSCEQNLNHDAMYWYRQDPGQGLRLIYYSQIVNDFQKGDIAEGYSVSREKKESFPLTVTSAQKNPTAFYLCASTIDRGLNQPQHFGDGTRLSIL.

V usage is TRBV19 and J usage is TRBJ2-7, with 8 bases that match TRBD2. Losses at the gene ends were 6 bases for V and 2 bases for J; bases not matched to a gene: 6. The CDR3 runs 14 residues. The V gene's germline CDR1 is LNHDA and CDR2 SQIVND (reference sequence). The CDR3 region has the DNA TGTGCCAGTAGCGGGAGGGCGTTTCCCTACGAGCAGTACTTC. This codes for CASSGRAFPYEQYF. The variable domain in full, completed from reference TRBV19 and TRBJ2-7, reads DGGITQSPKYLFRKEGQNVTLSCEQNLNHDAMYWYRQDPGQGLRLIYYSQIVNDFQKGDIAEGYSVSREKKESFPLTVTSAQKNPTAFYLCASSGRAFPYEQYFGPGTRLTVT.

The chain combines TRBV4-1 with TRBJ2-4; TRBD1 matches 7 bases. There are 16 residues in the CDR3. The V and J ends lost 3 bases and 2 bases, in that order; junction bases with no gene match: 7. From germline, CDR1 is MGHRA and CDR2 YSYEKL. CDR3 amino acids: CASSHPTGPSKNIQYF. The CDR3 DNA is TGCGCCAGCAGCCACCCGACAGGGCCTTCCAAAAACATTCAGTACTTC.

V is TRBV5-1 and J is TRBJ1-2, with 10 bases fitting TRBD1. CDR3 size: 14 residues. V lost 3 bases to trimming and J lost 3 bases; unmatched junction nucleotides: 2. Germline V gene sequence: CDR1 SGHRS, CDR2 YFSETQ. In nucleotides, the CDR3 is TGCGCCAGCAGCTCGACAGGGGGCGACTATGGCTACACCTTC. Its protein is CASSSTGGDYGYTF.

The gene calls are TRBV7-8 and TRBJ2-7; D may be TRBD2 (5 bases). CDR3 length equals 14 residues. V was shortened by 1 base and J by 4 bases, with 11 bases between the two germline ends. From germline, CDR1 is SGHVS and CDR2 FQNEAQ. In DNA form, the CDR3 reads TGTGCCAGCAGCTTAGAGAGGGTCGGGTACGAGCAGTACTTC. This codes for CASSLERVGYEQYF.

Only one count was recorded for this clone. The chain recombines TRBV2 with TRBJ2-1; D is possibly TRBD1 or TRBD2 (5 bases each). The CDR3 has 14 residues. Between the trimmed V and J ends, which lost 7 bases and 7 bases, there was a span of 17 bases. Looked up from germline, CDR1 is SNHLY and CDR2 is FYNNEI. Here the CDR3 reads CASNPDLGPNEQFF. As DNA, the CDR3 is TGTGCCAGCAATCCGGACTTGGGACCTAATGAGCAGTTCTTC.

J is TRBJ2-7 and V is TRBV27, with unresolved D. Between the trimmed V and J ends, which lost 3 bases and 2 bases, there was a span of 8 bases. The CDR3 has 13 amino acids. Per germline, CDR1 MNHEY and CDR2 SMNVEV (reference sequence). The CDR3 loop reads CASSFIDPYEQYF. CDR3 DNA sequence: TGTGCCAGCAGTTTCATTGATCCCTACGAGCAGTACTTC.

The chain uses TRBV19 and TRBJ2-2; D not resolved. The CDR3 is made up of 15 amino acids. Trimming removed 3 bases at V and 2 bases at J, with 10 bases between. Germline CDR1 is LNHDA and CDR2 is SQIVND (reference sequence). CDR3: CASSIFGPNTGELFF. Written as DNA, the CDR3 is TGTGCCAGTAGTATCTTTGGCCCTAACACCGGGGAGCTGTTTTTT.

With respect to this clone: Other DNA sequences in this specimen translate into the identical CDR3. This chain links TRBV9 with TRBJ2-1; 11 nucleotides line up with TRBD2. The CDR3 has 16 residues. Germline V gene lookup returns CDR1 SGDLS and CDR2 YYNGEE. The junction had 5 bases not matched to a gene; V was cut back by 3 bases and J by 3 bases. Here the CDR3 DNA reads TGTGCCAGCAGCGCTAGTGGGACTAGCGGCTACAATGAGCAGTTCTTC. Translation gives CASSASGTSGYNEQFF.

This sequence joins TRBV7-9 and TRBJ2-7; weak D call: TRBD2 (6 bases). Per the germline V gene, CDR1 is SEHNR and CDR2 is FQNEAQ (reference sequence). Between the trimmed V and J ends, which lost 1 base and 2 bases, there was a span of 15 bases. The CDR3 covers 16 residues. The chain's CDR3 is CASSLEYGGAPYEQYF. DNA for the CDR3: TGTGCCAGCAGCTTAGAATACGGGGGAGCCCCCTACGAGCAGTACTTC.

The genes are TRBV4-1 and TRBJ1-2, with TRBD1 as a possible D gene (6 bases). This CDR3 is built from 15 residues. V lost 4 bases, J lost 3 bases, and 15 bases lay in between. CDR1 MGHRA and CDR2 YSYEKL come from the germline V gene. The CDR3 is CASSPQGQSDYGYTF. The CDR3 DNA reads TGCGCCAGCAGCCCACAAGGACAGTCGGACTATGGCTACACCTTC.

CDR3 DNA: TGTGCCAGCACCCCAATCCCCGGGGTTCAAGAGACCCAGTACTTC. Translated: CASTPIPGVQETQYF. The chain combines TRBV7-9 with TRBJ2-5, with a possible D match to TRBD2 (5 bases). CDR1 is SEHNR, CDR2 FQNEAQ, per germline (reference sequence). This CDR3 spans 15 amino acids. Deletions cut 7 bases from V and 2 bases from J, with 17 bases between. The full variable domain, its missing parts supplied by reference TRBV7-9 and TRBJ2-5, is DTGVSQNPRHKITKRGQNVTFRCDPISEHNRLYWYRQTLGQGPEFLTYFQNEAQLEKSRLLSDRFSAERPKGSFSTLEIQRTEQGDSAMYLCASTPIPGVQETQYFGPGTRLLVL.

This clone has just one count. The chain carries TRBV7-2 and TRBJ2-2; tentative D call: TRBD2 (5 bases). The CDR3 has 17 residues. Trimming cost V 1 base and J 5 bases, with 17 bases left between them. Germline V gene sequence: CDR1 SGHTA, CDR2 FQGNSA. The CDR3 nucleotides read TGTGCCAGCAGCTTAGGGTTGGCACTAGGAGGTACCGGGGAGCTGTTTTTT. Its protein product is CASSLGLALGGTGELFF.

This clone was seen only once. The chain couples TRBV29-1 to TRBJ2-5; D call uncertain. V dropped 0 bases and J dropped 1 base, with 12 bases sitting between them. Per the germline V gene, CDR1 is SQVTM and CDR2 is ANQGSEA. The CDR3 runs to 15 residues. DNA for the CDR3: TGCAGCGTTGAAGATTGGGAAAGGCCCCAAGAGACCCAGTACTTC. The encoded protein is CSVEDWERPQETQYF.

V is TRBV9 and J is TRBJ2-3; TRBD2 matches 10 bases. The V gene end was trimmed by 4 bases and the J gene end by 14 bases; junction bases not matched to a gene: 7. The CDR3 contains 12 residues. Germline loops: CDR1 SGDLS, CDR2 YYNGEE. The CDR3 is CASSPGLAALYF. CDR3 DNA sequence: TGTGCCAGCAGCCCCGGACTAGCGGCGCTGTATTTT.

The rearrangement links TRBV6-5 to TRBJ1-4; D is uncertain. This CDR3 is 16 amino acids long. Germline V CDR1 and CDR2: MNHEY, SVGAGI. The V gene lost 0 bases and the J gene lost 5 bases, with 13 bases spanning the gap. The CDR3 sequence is CASSYSRRVANEKLFF. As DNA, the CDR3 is TGTGCCAGCAGTTACTCCAGACGGGTGGCGAATGAAAAACTGTTTTTT.

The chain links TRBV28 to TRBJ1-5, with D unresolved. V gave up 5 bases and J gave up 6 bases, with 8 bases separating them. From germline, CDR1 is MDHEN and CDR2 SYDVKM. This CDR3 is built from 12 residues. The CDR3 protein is CASSGNAQPQHF. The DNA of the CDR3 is TGTGCCAGCAGTGGAAATGCTCAGCCCCAGCATTTT.

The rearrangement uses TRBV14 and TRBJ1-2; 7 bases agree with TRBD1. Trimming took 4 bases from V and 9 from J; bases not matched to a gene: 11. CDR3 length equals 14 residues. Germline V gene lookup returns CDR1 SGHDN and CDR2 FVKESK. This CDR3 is CASSRRQGPDRYTF. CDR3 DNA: TGTGCCAGCAGCCGAAGACAGGGCCCTGATCGCTACACCTTC. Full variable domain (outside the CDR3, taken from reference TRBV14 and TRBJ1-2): EAGVTQFPSHSVIEKGQTVTLRCDPISGHDNLYWYRRVMGKEIKFLLHFVKESKQDESGMPNNRFLAERTGGTYSTLKVQPAELEDSGVYFCASSRRQGPDRYTFGSGTRLTVV.

In DNA form, the CDR3 reads TGTGCCAGCAGCCCCCCGGCGTGGGTTAGTTCCGGGGAGCTGTTTTTT. As protein: CASSPPAWVSSGELFF. The J gene is TRBJ2-2, the V gene TRBV4-2, with D unclear. V was cut by 4 bases and J by 6 bases, with 18 bases left in between. CDR3 length: 16 residues. In germline, CDR1 is LGHNA, CDR2 YNFKEQ.

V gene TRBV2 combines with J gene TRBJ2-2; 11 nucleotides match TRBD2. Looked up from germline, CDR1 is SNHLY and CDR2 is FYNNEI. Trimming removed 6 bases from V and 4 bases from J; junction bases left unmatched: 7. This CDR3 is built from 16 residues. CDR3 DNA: TGTGCCAGCAGCCGACTAGCGGGATCGGTCACCGGGGAGCTGTTTTTT. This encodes CASSRLAGSVTGELFF. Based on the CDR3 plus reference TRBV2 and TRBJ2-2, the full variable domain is EPEVTQTPSHQVTQMGQEVILRCVPISNHLYFYWYRQILGQKVEFLVSFYNNEISEKSEIFDDQFSVERPDGSNFTLKIRSTKLEDSAMYFCASSRLAGSVTGELFFGEGSRLTVL.

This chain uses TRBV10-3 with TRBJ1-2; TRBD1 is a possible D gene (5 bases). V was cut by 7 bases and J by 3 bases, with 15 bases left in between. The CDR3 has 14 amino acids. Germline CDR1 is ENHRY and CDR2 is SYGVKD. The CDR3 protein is CAITPFAGDYGYTF. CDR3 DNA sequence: TGTGCCATCACCCCATTCGCGGGGGACTATGGCTACACCTTC.

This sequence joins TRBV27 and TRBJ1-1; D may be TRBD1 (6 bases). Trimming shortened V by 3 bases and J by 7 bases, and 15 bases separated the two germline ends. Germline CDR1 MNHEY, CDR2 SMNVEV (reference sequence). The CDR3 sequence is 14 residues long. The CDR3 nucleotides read TGTGCCAGCAGTTTTATAGCAGGGGCGAGTGAAGCTTTCTTT. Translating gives CASSFIAGASEAFF.

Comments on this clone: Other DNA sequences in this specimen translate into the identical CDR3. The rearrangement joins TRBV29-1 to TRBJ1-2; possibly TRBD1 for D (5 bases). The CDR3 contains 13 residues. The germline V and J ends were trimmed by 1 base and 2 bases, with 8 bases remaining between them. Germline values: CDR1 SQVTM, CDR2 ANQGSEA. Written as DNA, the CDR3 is TGCAGCGTTGAAGGGGGCCTAAACTATGGCTACACCTTC. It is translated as CSVEGGLNYGYTF.

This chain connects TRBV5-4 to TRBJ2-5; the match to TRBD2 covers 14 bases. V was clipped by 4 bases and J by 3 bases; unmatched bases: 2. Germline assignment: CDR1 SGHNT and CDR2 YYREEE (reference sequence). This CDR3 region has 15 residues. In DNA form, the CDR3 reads TGTGCCAGCAGCCAGGGACTAGCGGGAGAAGAGACCCAGTACTTC. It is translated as CASSQGLAGEETQYF. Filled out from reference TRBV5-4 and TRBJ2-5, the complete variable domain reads ETGVTQSPTHLIKTRGQQVTLRCSSQSGHNTVSWYQQALGQGPQFIFQYYREEENGRGNFPPRFSGLQFPNYSSELNVNALELDDSALYLCASSQGLAGEETQYFGPGTRLLVL.

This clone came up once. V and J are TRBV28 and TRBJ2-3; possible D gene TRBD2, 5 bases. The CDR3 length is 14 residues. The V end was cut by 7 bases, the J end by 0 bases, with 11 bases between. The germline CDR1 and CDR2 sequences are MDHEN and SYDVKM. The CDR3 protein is CASTGGPSTDTQYF. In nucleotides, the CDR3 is TGTGCCAGCACAGGAGGCCCTAGCACAGATACGCAGTATTTT.